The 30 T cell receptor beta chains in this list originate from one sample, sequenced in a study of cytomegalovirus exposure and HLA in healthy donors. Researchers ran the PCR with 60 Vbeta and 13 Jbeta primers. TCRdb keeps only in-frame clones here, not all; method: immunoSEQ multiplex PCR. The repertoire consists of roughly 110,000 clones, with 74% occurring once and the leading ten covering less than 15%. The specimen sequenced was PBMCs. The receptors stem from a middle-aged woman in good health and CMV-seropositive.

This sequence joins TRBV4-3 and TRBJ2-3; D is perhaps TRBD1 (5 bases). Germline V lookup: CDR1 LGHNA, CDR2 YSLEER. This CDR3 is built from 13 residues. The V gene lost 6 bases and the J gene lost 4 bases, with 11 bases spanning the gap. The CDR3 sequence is CASSGRGADTQYF. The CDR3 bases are TGCGCCAGCAGTGGTAGGGGCGCAGATACGCAGTATTTT.

CDR3 sequence: CASSWASGMYQETQYF. Here the CDR3 DNA reads TGTGCCAGCAGCTGGGCTAGCGGGATGTACCAAGAGACCCAGTACTTC. This chain links TRBV7-2 with TRBJ2-5; 9 bases are a match to TRBD2. The length of the CDR3 is 16 residues. The germline CDR1 and CDR2 sequences are SGHTA and FQGNSA. The J segment lost 0 bases and the V segment lost 4 bases, leaving 6 bases of the junction unmatched.

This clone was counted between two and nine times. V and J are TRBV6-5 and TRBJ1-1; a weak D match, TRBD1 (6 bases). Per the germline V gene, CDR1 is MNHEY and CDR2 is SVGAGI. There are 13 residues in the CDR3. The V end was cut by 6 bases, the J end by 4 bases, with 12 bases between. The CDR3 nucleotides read TGTGCCAGCAGACTACAGGGTCGCACTGAAGCTTTCTTT. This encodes CASRLQGRTEAFF.

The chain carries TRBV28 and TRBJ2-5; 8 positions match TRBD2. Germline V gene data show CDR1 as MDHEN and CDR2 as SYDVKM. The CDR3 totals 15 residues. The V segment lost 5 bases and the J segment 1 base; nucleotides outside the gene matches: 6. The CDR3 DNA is TGTGCCAGCAGTGCCTCCACTAGCGGCCAAGAGACCCAGTACTTC. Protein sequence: CASSASTSGQETQYF.

Here the CDR3 DNA reads TGTGCCAGCAGCTTACCCCCCCGGGACAGGGGTAATTCACCCCTCCACTTT. Its protein product is CASSLPPRDRGNSPLHF. The chain couples TRBV7-9 to TRBJ1-6; 10 bases line up with TRBD1. Germline trimming cut 2 bases from V and 6 bases from J; bases unmatched to any gene: 7. Germline values: CDR1 SEHNR, CDR2 FQNEAQ (reference sequence). CDR3 size: 17 residues.

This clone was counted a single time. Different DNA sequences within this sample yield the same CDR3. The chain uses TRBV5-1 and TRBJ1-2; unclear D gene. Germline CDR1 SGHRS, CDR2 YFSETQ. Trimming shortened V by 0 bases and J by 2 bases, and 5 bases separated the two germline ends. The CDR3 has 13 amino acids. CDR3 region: CASSLERNYGYTF. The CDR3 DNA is TGCGCCAGCAGCTTGGAGAGGAACTATGGCTACACCTTC.

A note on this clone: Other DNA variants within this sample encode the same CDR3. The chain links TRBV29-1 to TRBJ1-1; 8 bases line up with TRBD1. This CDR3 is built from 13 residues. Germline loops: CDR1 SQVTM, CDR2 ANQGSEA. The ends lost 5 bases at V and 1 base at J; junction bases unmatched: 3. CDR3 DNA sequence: TGCAGCGTTACAGGACAGGGGAACACTGAAGCTTTCTTT. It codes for CSVTGQGNTEAFF.

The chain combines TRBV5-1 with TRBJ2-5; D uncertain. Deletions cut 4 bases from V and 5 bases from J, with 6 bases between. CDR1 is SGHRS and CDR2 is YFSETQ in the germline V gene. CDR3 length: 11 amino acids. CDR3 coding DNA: TGCGCCAGCAGCCAACAGGAGACCCAGTACTTC. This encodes CASSQQETQYF.

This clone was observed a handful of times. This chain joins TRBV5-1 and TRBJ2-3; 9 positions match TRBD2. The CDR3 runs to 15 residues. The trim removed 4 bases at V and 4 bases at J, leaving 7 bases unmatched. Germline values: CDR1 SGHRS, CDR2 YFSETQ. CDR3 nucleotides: TGCGCCAGCAGCCTTGGGACTAGCACGGCAGATACGCAGTATTTT. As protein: CASSLGTSTADTQYF.

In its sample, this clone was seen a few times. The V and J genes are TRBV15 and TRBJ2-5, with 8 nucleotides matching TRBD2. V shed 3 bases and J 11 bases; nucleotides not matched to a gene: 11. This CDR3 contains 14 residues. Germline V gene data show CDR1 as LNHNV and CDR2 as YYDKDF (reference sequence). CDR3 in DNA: TGTGCCACCAGCAGGTCCGGGACTAGTCTCAAGCAGTACTTC. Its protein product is CATSRSGTSLKQYF. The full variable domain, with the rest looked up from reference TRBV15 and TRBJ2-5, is DAMVIQNPRYQVTQFGKPVTLSCSQTLNHNVMYWYQQKSSQAPKLLFHYYDKDFNNEADTPDNFQSRRPNTSFCFLDIRSPGLGDTAMYLCATSRSGTSLKQYFGPGTRLLVL.

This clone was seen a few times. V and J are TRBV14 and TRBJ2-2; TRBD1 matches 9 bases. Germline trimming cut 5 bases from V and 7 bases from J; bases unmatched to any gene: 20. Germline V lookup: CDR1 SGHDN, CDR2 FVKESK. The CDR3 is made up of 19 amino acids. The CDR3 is CASSKRHSFWTGEVGELFF. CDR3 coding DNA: TGTGCCAGCAGCAAAAGACACTCCTTTTGGACAGGGGAGGTCGGGGAGCTGTTTTTT. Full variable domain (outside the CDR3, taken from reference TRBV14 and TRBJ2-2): EAGVTQFPSHSVIEKGQTVTLRCDPISGHDNLYWYRRVMGKEIKFLLHFVKESKQDESGMPNNRFLAERTGGTYSTLKVQPAELEDSGVYFCASSKRHSFWTGEVGELFFGEGSRLTVL.

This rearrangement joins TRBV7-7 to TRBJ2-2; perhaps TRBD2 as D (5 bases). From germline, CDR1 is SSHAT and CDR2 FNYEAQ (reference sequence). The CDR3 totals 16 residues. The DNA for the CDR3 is TGTGCTAGCGCGTATTCCGCGTTTGGGAACACCGGGGAGCTGTTTTTT. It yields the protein CASAYSAFGNTGELFF.

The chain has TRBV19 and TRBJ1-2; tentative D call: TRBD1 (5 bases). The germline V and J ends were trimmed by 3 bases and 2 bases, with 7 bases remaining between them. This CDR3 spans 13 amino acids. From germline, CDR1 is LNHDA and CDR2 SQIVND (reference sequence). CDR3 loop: CASSMAGNYGYTF. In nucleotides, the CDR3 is TGTGCCAGTAGTATGGCAGGGAACTATGGCTACACCTTC.

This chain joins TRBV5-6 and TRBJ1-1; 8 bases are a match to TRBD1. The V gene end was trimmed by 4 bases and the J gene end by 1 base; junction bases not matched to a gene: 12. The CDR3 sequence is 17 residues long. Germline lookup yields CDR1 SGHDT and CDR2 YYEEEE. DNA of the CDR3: TGTGCCAGCAGCGCGAGGATTAACAGGGGGGCGAACACTGAAGCTTTCTTT. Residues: CASSARINRGANTEAFF.

The CDR3 DNA reads TGTGCCAGCAGCTTAGGTTTGGAGGGTGCCACAGATACGCAGTATTTT. Translation: CASSLGLEGATDTQYF. The chain uses TRBV5-4 and TRBJ2-3; a possible D gene is TRBD2 (6 bases). From germline, CDR1 is SGHNT and CDR2 YYREEE (reference sequence). The CDR3 has 16 residues. V shed 2 bases and J shed 2 bases, with 15 bases lying between them.

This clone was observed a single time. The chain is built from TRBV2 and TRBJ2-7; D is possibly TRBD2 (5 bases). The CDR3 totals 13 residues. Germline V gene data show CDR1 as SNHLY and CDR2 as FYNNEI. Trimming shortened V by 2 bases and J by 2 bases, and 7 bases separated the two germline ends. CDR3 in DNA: TGTGCCAGCAGTGAACTAGCTGCCTACGAGCAGTACTTC. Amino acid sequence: CASSELAAYEQYF.

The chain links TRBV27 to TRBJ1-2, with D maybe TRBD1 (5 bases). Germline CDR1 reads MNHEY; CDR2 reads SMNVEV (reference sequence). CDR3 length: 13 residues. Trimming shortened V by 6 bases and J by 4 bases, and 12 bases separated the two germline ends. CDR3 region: CASRDTDGYGYTF. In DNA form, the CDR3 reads TGTGCCAGCAGGGACACTGACGGCTATGGCTACACCTTC.

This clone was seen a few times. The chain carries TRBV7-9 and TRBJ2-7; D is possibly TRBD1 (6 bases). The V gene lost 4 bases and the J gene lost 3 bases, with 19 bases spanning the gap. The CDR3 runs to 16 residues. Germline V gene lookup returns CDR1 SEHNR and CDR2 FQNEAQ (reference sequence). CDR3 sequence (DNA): TGTGCCAGCAGCTCCCAAGGACAGAGCAGAGGCTACGAGCAGTACTTC. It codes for CASSSQGQSRGYEQYF.

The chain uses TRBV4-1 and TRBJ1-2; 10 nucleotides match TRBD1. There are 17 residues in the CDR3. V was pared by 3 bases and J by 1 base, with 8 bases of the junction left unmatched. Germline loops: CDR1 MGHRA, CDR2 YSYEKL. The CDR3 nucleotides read TGCGCCAGCAGCCACAGAACCGGGACAGGGGTTAACTATGGCTACACCTTC. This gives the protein CASSHRTGTGVNYGYTF.

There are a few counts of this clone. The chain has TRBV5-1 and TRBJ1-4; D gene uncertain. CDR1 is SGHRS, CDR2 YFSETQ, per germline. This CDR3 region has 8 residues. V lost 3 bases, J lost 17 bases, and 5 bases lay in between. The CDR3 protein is CASSWRFF. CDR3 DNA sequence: TGCGCCAGCAGCTGGAGATTTTTT.

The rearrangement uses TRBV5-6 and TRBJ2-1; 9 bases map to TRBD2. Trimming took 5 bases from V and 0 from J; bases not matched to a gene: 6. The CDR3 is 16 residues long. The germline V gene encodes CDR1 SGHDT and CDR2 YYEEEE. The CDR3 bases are TGTGCCAGCAGTAAGACTAGCGGAAGCTCCTACAATGAGCAGTTCTTC. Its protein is CASSKTSGSSYNEQFF.

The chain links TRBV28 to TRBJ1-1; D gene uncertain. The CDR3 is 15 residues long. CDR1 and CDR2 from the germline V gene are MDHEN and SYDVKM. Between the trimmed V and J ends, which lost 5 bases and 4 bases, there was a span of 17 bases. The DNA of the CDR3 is TGTGCCAGCAGTCCCTCGGGGAGCCCACCCACTGAAGCTTTCTTT. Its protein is CASSPSGSPPTEAFF.

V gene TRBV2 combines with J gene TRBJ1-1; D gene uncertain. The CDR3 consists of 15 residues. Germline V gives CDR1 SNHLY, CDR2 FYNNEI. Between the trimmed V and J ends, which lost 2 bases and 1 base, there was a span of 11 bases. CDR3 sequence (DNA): TGTGCCAGCAGTGAAAGGTTTGGAGGGAACACTGAAGCTTTCTTT. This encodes CASSERFGGNTEAFF.

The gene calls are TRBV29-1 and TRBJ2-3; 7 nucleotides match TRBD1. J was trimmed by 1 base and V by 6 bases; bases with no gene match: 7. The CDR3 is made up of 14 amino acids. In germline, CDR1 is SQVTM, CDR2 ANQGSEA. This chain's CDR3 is CSVAPGTGTDTQYF. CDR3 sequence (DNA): TGCAGCGTGGCCCCGGGGACAGGCACAGATACGCAGTATTTT.

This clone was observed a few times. As DNA, the CDR3 is TGTGCCTGGAGTAACGGGCCCCAGCATTTT. It is translated as CAWSNGPQHF. The rearrangement uses TRBV30 and TRBJ1-5, with D unclear. Germline CDR1 and CDR2: GTSNPN and SVGIG (reference sequence). Deletions cut 2 bases from V and 9 bases from J, with 5 bases between. There are 10 residues in the CDR3.

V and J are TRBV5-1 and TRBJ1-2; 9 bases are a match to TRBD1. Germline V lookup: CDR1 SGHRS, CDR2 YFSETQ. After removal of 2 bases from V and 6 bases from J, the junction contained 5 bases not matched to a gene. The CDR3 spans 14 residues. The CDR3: CASSLQQGADGYTF. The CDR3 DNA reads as TGCGCCAGCAGCTTACAACAGGGGGCGGATGGCTACACCTTC.

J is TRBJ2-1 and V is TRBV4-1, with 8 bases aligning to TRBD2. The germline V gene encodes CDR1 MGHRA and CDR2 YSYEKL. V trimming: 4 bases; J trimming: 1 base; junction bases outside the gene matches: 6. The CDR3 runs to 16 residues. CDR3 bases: TGCGCCAGCAGCCCGGGGACTAGAGGGTCCTACAATGAGCAGTTCTTC. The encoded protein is CASSPGTRGSYNEQFF.

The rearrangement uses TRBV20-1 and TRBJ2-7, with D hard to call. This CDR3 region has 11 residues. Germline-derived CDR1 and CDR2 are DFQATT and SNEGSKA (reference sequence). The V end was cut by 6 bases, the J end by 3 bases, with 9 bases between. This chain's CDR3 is CSARHGYEQYF. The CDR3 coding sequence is TGCAGTGCAAGACACGGCTACGAGCAGTACTTC.

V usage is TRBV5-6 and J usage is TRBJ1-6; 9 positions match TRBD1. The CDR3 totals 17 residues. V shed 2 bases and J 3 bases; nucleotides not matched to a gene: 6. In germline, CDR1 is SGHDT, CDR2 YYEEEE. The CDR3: CASSFGTGTFYNSPLHF. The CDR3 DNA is TGTGCCAGCAGCTTCGGGACAGGGACCTTCTATAATTCACCCCTCCACTTT.

The CDR3 DNA sequence: TGCAGTGCTAGGGGCACCTACGAGCAGTACTTC. Its protein is CSARGTYEQYF. The rearrangement uses TRBV20-1 and TRBJ2-7; D is unresolved. The CDR3 runs 11 residues. Germline lookup yields CDR1 DFQATT and CDR2 SNEGSKA (reference sequence). V shed 3 bases and J shed 2 bases, with 5 bases lying between them.